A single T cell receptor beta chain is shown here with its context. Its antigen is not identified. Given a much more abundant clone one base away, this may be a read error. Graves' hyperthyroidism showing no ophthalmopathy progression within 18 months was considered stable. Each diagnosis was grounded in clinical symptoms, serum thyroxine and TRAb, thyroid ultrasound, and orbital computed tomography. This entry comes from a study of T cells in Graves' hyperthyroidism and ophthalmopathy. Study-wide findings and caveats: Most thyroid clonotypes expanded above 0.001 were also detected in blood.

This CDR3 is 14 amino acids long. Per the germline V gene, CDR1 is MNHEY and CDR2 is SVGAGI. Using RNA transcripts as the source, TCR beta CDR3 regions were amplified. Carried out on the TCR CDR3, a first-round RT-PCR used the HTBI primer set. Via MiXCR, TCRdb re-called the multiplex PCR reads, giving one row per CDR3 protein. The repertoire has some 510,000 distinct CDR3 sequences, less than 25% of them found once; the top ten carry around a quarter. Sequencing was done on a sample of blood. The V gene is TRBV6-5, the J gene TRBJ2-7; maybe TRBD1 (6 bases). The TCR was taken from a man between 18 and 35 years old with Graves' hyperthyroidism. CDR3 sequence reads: CASSYSGHGGEQCF. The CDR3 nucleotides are TGTGCCAGCAGTTACTCAGGGCATGGGGGCGAGCAGTGCTTC.